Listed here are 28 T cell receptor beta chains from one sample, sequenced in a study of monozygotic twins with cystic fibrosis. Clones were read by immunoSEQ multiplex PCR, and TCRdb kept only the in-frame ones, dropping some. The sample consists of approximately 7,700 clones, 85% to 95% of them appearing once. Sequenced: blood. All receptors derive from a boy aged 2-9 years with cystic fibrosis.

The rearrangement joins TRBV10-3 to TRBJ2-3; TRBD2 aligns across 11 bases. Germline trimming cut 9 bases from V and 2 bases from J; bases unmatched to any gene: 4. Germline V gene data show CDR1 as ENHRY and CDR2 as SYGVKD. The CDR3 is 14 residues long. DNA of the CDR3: TGTGCCATGAATAGCGGGGGGGCCACAGATACGCAGTATTTT. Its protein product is CAMNSGGATDTQYF.

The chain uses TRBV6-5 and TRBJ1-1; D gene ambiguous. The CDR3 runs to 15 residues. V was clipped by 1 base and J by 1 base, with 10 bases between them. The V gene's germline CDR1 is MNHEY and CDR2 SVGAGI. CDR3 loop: CASSYLNLGNTEAFF. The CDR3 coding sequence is TGTGCCAGCAGTTACTTAAATCTAGGGAACACTGAAGCTTTCTTT.

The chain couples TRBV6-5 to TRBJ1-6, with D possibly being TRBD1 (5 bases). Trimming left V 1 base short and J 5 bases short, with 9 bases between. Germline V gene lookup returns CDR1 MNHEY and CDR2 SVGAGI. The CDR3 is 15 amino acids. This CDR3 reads CASSYFVGDNSPLHF. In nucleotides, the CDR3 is TGTGCCAGCAGTTACTTCGTGGGGGATAATTCACCCCTCCACTTT.

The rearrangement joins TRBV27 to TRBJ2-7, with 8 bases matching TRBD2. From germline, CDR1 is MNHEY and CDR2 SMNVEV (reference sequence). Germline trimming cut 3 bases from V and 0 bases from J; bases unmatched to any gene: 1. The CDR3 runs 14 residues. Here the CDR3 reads CASSFAGGSYEQYF. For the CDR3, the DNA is TGTGCCAGCAGTTTCGCGGGGGGCTCCTACGAGCAGTACTTC.

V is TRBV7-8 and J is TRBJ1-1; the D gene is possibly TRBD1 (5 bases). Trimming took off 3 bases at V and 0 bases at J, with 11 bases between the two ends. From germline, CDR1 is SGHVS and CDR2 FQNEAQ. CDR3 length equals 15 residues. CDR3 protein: CASSFQGHMNTEAFF. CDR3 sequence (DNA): TGTGCCAGCAGCTTCCAGGGCCACATGAACACTGAAGCTTTCTTT.

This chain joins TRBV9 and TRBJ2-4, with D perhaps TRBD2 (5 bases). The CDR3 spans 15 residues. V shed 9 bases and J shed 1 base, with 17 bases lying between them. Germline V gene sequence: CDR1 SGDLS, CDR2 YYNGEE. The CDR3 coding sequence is TGTGCCAAAGCCCGGGGTAAGAGGGCCAAAAACATTCAGTACTTC. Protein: CAKARGKRAKNIQYF. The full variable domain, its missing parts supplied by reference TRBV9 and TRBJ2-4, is DSGVTQTPKHLITATGQRVTLRCSPRSGDLSVYWYQQSLDQGLQFLIQYYNGEERAKGNILERFSAQQFPDLHSELNLSSLELGDSALYFCAKARGKRAKNIQYFGAGTRLSVL.

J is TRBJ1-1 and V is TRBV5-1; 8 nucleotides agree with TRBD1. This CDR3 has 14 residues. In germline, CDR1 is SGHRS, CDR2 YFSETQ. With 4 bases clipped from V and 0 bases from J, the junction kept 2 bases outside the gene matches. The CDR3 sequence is CASSRTGMNTEAFF. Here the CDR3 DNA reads TGCGCCAGCAGCCGGACAGGGATGAACACTGAAGCTTTCTTT.

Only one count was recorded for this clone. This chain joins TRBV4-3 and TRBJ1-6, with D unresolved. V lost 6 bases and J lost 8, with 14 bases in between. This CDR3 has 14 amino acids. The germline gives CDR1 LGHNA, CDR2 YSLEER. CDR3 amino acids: CASSPFEFYSPLHF. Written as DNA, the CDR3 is TGCGCCAGCAGTCCTTTCGAGTTTTATTCACCCCTCCACTTT.

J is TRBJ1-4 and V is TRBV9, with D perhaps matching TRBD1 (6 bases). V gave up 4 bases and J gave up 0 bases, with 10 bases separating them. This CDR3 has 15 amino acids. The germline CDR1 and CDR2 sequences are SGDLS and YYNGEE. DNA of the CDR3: TGTGCCAGCAGCAGCACAGGGACAACTAATGAAAAACTGTTTTTT. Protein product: CASSSTGTTNEKLFF.

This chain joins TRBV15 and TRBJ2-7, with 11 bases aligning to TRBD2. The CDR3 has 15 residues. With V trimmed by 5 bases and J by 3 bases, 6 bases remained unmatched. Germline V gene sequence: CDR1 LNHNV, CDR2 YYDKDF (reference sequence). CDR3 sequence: CATSVGLAGGYEQYF. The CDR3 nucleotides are TGTGCCACCAGCGTCGGTCTAGCGGGAGGCTACGAGCAGTACTTC.

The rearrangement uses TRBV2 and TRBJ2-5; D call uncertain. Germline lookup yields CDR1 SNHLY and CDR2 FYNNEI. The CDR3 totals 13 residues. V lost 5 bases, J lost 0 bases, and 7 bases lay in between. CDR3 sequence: CASSREYQETQYF. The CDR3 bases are TGTGCCAGCAGTAGAGAGTACCAAGAGACCCAGTACTTC.

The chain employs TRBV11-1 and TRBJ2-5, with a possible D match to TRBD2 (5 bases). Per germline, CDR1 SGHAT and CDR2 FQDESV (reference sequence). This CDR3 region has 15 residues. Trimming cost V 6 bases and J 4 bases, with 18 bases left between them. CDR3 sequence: CASSPTTVRGETQYF. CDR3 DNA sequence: TGTGCCAGCAGTCCTACAACGGTCCGGGGAGAGACCCAGTACTTC.

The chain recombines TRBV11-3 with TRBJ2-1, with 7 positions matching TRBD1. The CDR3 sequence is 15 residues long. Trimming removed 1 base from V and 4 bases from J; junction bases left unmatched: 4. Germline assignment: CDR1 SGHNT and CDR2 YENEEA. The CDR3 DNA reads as TGTGCCAGCAGCTTAGTCGGGACAGAGTACAATGAGCAGTTCTTC. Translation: CASSLVGTEYNEQFF.

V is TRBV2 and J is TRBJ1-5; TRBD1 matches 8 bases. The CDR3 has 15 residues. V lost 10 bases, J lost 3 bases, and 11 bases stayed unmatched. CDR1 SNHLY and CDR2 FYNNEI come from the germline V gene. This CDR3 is CATKGGQGDNQPQHF. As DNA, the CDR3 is TGTGCCACCAAGGGAGGACAGGGAGACAATCAGCCCCAGCATTTT.

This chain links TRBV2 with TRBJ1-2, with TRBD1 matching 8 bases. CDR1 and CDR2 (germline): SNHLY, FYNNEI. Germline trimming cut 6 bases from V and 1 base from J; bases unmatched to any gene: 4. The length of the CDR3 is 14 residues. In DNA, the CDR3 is TGTGCCAGCAGCGGACAGGGAGGTAACTATGGCTACACCTTC. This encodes CASSGQGGNYGYTF.

CDR3 residues: CASSLGGLASPDTQYF. The CDR3 bases are TGTGCCAGCAGCTTAGGGGGCCTAGCATCTCCAGATACGCAGTATTTT. The V gene is TRBV7-9, the J gene TRBJ2-3; D may correspond to TRBD1 or TRBD2 (5 bases each). The V end was cut by 1 base, the J end by 4 bases, with 15 bases between. Germline lookup yields CDR1 SEHNR and CDR2 FQNEAQ (reference sequence). This CDR3 spans 16 amino acids.

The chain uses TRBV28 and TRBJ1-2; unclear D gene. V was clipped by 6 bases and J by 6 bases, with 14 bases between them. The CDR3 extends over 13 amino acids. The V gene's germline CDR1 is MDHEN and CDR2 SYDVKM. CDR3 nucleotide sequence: TGTGCCAGCAGCGCTTCCGGGGTGGATGGCTACACCTTC. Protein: CASSASGVDGYTF.

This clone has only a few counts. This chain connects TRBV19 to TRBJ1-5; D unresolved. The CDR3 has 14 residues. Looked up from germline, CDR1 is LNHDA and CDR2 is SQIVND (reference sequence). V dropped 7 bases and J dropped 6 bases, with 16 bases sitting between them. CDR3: CASNRVRESQPQHF. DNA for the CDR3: TGTGCCAGTAACCGAGTCCGCGAAAGTCAGCCCCAGCATTTT.

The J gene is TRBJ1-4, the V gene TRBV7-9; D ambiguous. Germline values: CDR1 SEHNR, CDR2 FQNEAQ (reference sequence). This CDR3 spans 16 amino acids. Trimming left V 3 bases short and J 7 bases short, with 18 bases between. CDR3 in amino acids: CASSFGEVTGIEKLFF. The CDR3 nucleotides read TGTGCCAGCAGCTTCGGGGAGGTTACTGGGATTGAAAAACTGTTTTTT.

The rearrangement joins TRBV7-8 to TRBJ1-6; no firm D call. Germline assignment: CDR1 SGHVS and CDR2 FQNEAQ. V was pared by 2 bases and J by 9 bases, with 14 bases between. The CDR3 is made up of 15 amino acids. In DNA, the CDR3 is TGTGCCAGCAGCTTACACGGCTTGGGTGGTTCACCCCTCCACTTT. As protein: CASSLHGLGGSPLHF.

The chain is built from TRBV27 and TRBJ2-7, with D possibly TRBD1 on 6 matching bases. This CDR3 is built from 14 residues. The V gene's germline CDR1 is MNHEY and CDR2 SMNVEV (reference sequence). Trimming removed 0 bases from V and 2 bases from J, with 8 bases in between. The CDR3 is CASSLSAGAYEQYF. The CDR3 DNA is TGTGCCAGCAGTTTATCGGCAGGGGCCTACGAGCAGTACTTC.

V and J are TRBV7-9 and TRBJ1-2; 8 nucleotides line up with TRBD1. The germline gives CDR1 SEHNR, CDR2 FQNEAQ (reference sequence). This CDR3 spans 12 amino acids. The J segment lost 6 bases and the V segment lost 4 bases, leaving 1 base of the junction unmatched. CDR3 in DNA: TGTGCCAGCAGCTGGACAGGGAATGGCTACACCTTC. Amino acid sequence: CASSWTGNGYTF.

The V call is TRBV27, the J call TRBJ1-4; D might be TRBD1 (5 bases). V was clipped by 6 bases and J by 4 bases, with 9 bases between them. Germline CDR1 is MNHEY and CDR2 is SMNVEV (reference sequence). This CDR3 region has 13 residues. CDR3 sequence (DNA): TGTGCCAGCAGGGGGGGGTGTAATGAAAAACTGTTTTTT. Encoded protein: CASRGGCNEKLFF.

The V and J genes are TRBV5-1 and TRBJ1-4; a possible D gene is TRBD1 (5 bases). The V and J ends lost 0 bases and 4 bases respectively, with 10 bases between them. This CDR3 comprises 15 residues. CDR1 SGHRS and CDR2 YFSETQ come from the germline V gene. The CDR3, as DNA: TGCGCCAGCAGCTTGGGAGACAGACTTAATGAAAAACTGTTTTTT. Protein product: CASSLGDRLNEKLFF.

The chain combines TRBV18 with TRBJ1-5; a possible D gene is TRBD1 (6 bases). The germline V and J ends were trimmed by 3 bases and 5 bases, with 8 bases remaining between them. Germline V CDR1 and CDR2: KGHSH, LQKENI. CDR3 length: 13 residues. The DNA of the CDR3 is TGTGCCAGCTCACCCGCAGGGGATCAGCCCCAGCATTTT. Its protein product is CASSPAGDQPQHF.

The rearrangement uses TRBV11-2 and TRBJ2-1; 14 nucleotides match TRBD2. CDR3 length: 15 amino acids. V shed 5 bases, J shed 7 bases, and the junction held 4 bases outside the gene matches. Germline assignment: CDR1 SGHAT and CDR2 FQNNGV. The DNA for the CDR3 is TGTGCCAGCAGCCCGACTAGCGGGGGGGTTAATGAGCAGTTCTTC. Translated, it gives CASSPTSGGVNEQFF.

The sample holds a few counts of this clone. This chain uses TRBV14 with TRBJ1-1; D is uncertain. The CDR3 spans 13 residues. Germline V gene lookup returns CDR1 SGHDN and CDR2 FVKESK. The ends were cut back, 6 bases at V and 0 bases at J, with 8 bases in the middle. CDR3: CASSPGLNTEAFF. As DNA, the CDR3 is TGTGCCAGCAGTCCCGGACTGAACACTGAAGCTTTCTTT.

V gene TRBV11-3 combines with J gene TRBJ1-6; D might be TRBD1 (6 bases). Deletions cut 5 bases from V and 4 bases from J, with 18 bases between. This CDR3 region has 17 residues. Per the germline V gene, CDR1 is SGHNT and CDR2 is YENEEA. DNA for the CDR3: TGTGCCAGCAGCCCCGGTGGGGGCGGTAGTTATAATTCACCCCTCCACTTT. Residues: CASSPGGGGSYNSPLHF.